The present TCR beta chain was sequenced within a study of blood T cell repertoires in COVID-19. Study-wide background: The United States, Italy and Spain were the sources of the acute and convalescent COVID-19 samples. Sample material is recorded as cDNA or gDNA derived from T cells, B-cell-depleted T cells, or PBMCs.

Original handling: The assay estimated nucleated cells by amplifying reference gene primers. Assay: immunoSEQ multiplex PCR; the TCRdb copy retains only in-frame clones and omits some. The V and J calls and clone size are taken from that table; D and trimming were inferred from the DNA. The table has about 84,000 clones, roughly 80% seen once. Sequencing input: peripheral blood. The sequence came from an elderly woman with acute or convalescent COVID-19.

The CDR3 DNA is TGTGCCAGCAGCTTGAGGAGCTCCTATAATTCACCCCTCCACTTT. As protein: CASSLRSSYNSPLHF. The chain uses TRBV7-8 and TRBJ1-6; D is ambiguous. V dropped 3 bases and J dropped 0 bases, with 6 bases sitting between them. Looked up from germline, CDR1 is SGHVS and CDR2 is FQNEAQ. This CDR3 contains 15 residues.